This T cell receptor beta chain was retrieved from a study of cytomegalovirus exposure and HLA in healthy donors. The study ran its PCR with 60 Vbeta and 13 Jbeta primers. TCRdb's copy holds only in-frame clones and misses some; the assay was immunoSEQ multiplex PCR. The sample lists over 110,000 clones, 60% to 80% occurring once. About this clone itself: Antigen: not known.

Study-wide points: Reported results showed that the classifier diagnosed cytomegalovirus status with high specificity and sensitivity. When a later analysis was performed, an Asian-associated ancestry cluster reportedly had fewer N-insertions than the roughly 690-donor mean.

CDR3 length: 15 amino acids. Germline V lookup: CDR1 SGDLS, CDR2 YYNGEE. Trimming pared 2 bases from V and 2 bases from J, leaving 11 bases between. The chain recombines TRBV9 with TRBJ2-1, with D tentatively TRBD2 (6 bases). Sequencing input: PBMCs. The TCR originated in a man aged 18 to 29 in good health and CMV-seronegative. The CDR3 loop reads CASSVEGGTYNEQFF. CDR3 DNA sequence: TGTGCCAGCAGCGTCGAGGGCGGGACCTACAATGAGCAGTTCTTC.